Listed below are T cell receptor beta chains from one sample, sequenced in a study of CD8+ T cells in alopecia areata. Repertoires were generated with immunoSEQ multiplex PCR, while TCRdb's copy carries only in-frame clones and drops some. This table holds around 140,000 clones, about 86% found once. Sequencing was performed on CD8+ T cells sorted from blood, taken at week 4, from a patient treated with tofacitinib. The receptors derive from a human donor with alopecia areata. Each CDR3 is given with its conserved first and last residue. A D gene is named only where the DNA matches it firmly. A row's size may be missing; if present it is once, few, many or a size class.

j_call	v_call	cdr3_length	clone_size	d_call	cdr3_aa	cdr3_nt
TRBJ2-7	TRBV18	13	once	-	CASSPDSSYEQYF	TGTGCCAGCTCACCAGACAGTTCCTACGAGCAGTACTTC
TRBJ2-7	TRBV7-9	12	-	-	CASSLGTYEQYF	TGTGCCAGCAGCTTGGGAACCTACGAGCAGTACTTC
TRBJ2-1	TRBV19	10	few	-	CASSSEALFF	TGTGCCAGTAGTTCGGAGGCTCTGTTCTTC
TRBJ2-3	TRBV7-6	13	-	-	CASSWTVTDTQYF	TGTGCCAGCAGCTGGACAGTCACAGATACGCAGTATTTT
TRBJ1-5	TRBV27	14	once	TRBD1	CAGSSGQGTQPQHF	TGTGCCGGCAGTTCCGGACAGGGTACCCAGCCCCAGCATTTT
TRBJ1-2	TRBV27	15	-	TRBD1	CASSPYAGTGYGYTF	TGTGCCAGCAGTCCGTATGCCGGGACAGGCTATGGCTACACCTTC
TRBJ2-1	TRBV12-5	20	-	-	CASGFFTAPATGLNYNEQFF	TGTGCTAGTGGTTTCTTCACCGCCCCAGCGACAGGCTTAAACTACAATGAGCAGTTCTTC
TRBJ2-7	TRBV7-6	15	-	TRBD1	CASSPVTGGSYEQYF	TGTGCCAGCAGCCCGGTAACAGGGGGCTCCTACGAGCAGTACTTC
TRBJ2-7	TRBV30	14	-	-	CAWTEGDSSYEQYF	TGTGCCTGGACGGAGGGGGACAGCTCCTACGAGCAGTACTTC
TRBJ2-7	TRBV29-1	14	-	TRBD1	CSVESAGGANEQYF	TGCAGCGTTGAATCGGCAGGGGGCGCGAACGAGCAGTACTTC
TRBJ1-2	TRBV5-1	12	-	-	CASSGRDYGYTF	TGCGCCAGCAGCGGCAGGGACTATGGCTACACCTTC
TRBJ1-1	TRBV19	13	-	TRBD1	CASSWGQRSEAFF	TGTGCCAGTAGTTGGGGACAGAGGTCTGAAGCTTTCTTT
TRBJ2-7	TRBV27	11	-	-	CASGGGNEQYF	TGTGCCTCCGGGGGTGGTAACGAGCAGTACTTC
TRBJ1-5	TRBV27	12	-	-	CASRDYGQPQHF	TGTGCCAGCAGGGACTATGGACAGCCCCAGCATTTT
TRBJ1-5	TRBV7-9	14	-	-	CASSPPRVDQPQHF	TGTGCCAGCAGCCCCCCGCGGGTCGATCAGCCCCAGCATTTT
TRBJ2-1	TRBV2	13	-	-	CASSALLYNEQFF	TGTGCCAGCAGTGCGTTACTCTACAATGAGCAGTTCTTC
TRBJ2-3	TRBV9	11	-	-	CASSGPDTQYF	TGTGCCAGCAGCGGCCCAGATACGCAGTATTTT
TRBJ2-1	TRBV30	15	-	TRBD2	CAWSVGAGGHNEQFF	TGTGCCTGGAGTGTAGGAGCGGGGGGTCACAATGAGCAGTTCTTC
TRBJ1-5	TRBV9	14	-	TRBD1	CASSLGQFDQPQHF	TGTGCCAGCAGCCTGGGACAGTTCGATCAGCCCCAGCATTTT
TRBJ1-5	TRBV15	14	-	-	CATSRGRGNQPQHF	TGTGCCACCAGCAGAGGCAGGGGCAATCAGCCCCAGCATTTT
TRBJ2-3	TRBV9	13	once	-	CASSVVFADTQYF	TGTGCCAGCAGCGTAGTCTTCGCAGATACGCAGTATTTT
TRBJ1-2	TRBV6-5	14	-	-	CASSYSTRLYGYTF	TGTGCCAGCAGTTACAGTACCAGGCTGTATGGCTACACCTTC
TRBJ2-7	TRBV11-2	16	-	-	CASSPDWGSVSYEQYF	TGTGCCAGCAGTCCCGACTGGGGCAGCGTCTCCTACGAGCAGTACTTC
TRBJ2-7	TRBV29-1	12	once	-	CSGTDSSYEQYF	TGCAGCGGCACGGACAGCTCCTACGAGCAGTACTTC
TRBJ2-7	TRBV4-1	14	-	-	CASSQVDEEYEQYF	TGCGCCAGCAGCCAAGTTGACGAGGAGTACGAGCAGTACTTC
TRBJ2-7	TRBV27	13	once	-	CASSLYGQYEQYF	TGTGCCAGCAGTTTATACGGCCAGTACGAGCAGTACTTC
TRBJ1-3	TRBV9	15	-	TRBD1	CASSIGQGAGNTIYF	TGTGCCAGCAGCATTGGACAGGGGGCTGGAAACACCATATATTTT
TRBJ2-3	TRBV25-1	13	once	-	CASSESPVDTQYF	TGTGCCAGCAGTGAATCCCCCGTAGATACGCAGTATTTT
TRBJ2-7	TRBV4-1	14	-	-	CASSQVGGSYEQYF	TGCGCCAGCAGCCAAGTGGGGGGTTCCTACGAGCAGTACTTC
TRBJ2-2	TRBV29-1	12	-	-	CSVVAAAGELFF	TGCAGCGTTGTAGCGGCGGCCGGGGAGCTGTTTTTT
TRBJ2-5	TRBV7-9	14	-	-	CASSLAPKQETQYF	TGTGCCAGCAGCTTAGCACCAAAGCAAGAGACCCAGTACTTC
TRBJ2-1	TRBV9	15	once	-	CASSVGSGRYNEQFF	TGTGCCAGCAGCGTAGGTAGCGGTCGCTACAATGAGCAGTTCTTC
TRBJ2-3	TRBV13	12	-	TRBD1	CASSTDRVTQYF	TGTGCCAGCAGCACCGACAGGGTAACGCAGTATTTT
TRBJ1-5	TRBV15	14	-	-	CATLNVGQNQPQHF	TGTGCCACCTTAAATGTAGGACAGAATCAGCCCCAGCATTTT
TRBJ2-1	TRBV5-4	15	-	-	CASSPSIYSYNEQFF	TGTGCCAGCAGCCCGAGTATTTACTCCTACAATGAGCAGTTCTTC
TRBJ2-7	TRBV6-6	14	-	TRBD2	CASSYRDYVYEQYF	TGTGCCAGCAGTTACCGGGACTATGTCTACGAGCAGTACTTC
TRBJ2-7	TRBV25-1	13	-	-	CASSAPLGYEQYF	TGTGCCAGCAGTGCACCCCTAGGGTACGAGCAGTACTTC
TRBJ1-1	TRBV27	15	-	-	CASSPTGVMNTEAFF	TGTGCCAGCAGTCCGACAGGAGTTATGAACACTGAAGCTTTCTTT
TRBJ2-3	TRBV5-1	16	-	TRBD2	CASSPGLAGAQDTQYF	TGCGCCAGCAGCCCGGGACTAGCGGGAGCGCAAGATACGCAGTATTTT
TRBJ2-7	TRBV12-5	11	few	-	CASGVGNEQYF	TGTGCTAGTGGTGTCGGCAACGAGCAGTACTTC
TRBJ1-2	TRBV29-1	13	-	-	CSVDFGLSYGYTF	TGCAGCGTTGATTTTGGGCTGAGCTATGGCTACACCTTC
TRBJ2-3	TRBV6-5	16	once	TRBD2	CASSYSTSGGADTQYF	TGTGCCAGCAGTTACTCGACTAGCGGAGGGGCGGATACGCAGTATTTT
TRBJ2-1	TRBV30	14	-	-	CAWSIGISYNEQFF	TGTGCCTGGAGTATCGGAATATCCTACAATGAGCAGTTCTTC
TRBJ2-7	TRBV5-6	14	-	-	CASSLGQGRAEQYF	TGTGCCAGCAGCTTGGGGCAGGGTCGTGCCGAGCAGTACTTC
TRBJ2-2	TRBV25-1	15	-	-	CASSVRTGSAGELFF	TGTGCCAGCAGCGTACGAACAGGGTCGGCCGGGGAGCTGTTTTTT
TRBJ2-7	TRBV5-6	14	-	-	CASSLVPGTYEQYF	TGTGCCAGCAGCTTGGTCCCTGGAACCTACGAGCAGTACTTC
TRBJ2-1	TRBV25-1	17	-	TRBD1	CASYGQGARSSYNEQFF	TGTGCCAGCTATGGACAGGGGGCGCGAAGCTCCTACAATGAGCAGTTCTTC
TRBJ2-3	TRBV13	15	few	TRBD2	CASSSRTRSTDTQYF	TGTGCCAGCAGCTCGAGGACTAGGTCCACAGATACGCAGTATTTT
TRBJ2-3	TRBV25-1	14	once	-	CASSEYALTDTQYF	TGTGCCAGCAGTGAATATGCGTTGACAGATACGCAGTATTTT